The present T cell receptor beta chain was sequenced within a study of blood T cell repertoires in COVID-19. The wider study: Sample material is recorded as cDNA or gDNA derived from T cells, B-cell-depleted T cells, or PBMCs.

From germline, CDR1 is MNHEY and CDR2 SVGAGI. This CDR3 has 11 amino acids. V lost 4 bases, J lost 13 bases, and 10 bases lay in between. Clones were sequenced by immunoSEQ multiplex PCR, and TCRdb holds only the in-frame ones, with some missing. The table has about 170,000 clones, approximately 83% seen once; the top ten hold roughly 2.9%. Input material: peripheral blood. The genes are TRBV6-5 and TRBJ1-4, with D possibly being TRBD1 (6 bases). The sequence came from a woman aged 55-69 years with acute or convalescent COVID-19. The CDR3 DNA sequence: TGTGCCAGCAGTTTATCCAGGGGACTGTTTTTT. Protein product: CASSLSRGLFF.